A single sample is the source of the 5 T cell receptor beta chains below, sequenced in a study of T-cell memory formation after mild COVID-19. TCRdb re-called the 5' RACE reads with MiXCR, one entry per CDR3 protein. The sample has approximately 250,000 distinct CDR3 sequences, 15% seen once. The sample comprised PBMCs or a T cell subset sorted from them (not recorded which). The receptors were sampled from an adult woman who had mild COVID-19 (a few samples of this study predate the infection). Cell type and time point are not known.

This chain links TRBV5-5 with TRBJ1-1; D possibly corresponds to TRBD1 (5 bases). V lost 0 bases, J lost 1 base, and 13 bases lay in between. This CDR3 comprises 16 residues. From germline, CDR1 is SGHKS and CDR2 YYEKEE (reference sequence). This CDR3 is CASSLVASGRNTEAFF. The CDR3 DNA is TGTGCCAGCAGCTTGGTCGCTTCAGGGCGGAACACTGAAGCTTTCTTT.

The J gene is TRBJ2-1, the V gene TRBV30; 11 nucleotides match TRBD2. The CDR3 covers 13 residues. After removal of 8 bases from V and 10 bases from J, the junction contained 10 bases not matched to a gene. Germline assignment: CDR1 GTSNPN and CDR2 SVGIG (reference sequence). CDR3 loop: CAVLLAGDDEQFF. CDR3 DNA sequence: TGTGCCGTTCTACTAGCGGGAGATGACGAGCAGTTCTTC.

This sequence joins TRBV7-6 and TRBJ1-3; TRBD1 might be the D (6 bases). Germline CDR1 SGHVS, CDR2 FNYEAQ. CDR3 size: 14 residues. The V end lost 6 bases, the J end lost 2 bases, and 11 bases lay between the germline ends. Here the CDR3 reads CASSQNRAGNTIYF. For the CDR3, the DNA is TGTGCCAGCAGTCAAAACAGGGCTGGAAACACCATATATTTT.

This chain uses TRBV7-8 with TRBJ2-7; maybe TRBD2 (6 bases). CDR1 is SGHVS, CDR2 FQNEAQ, per germline. Trimming removed 2 bases from V and 2 bases from J, with 10 bases in between. The CDR3 is 14 residues long. This CDR3 reads CASSLSGGTYEQYF. The DNA of the CDR3 is TGTGCCAGCAGCTTATCGGGCGGGACCTACGAGCAGTACTTC.

Here the CDR3 reads CATSRDLRTGYEKLFF. CDR3 nucleotide sequence: TGTGCCACCAGCAGAGATCTGAGGACGGGGTATGAAAAACTGTTTTTT. This chain uses TRBV15 with TRBJ1-4, with D uncertain. V was clipped by 0 bases and J by 6 bases, with 14 bases between them. The V gene's germline CDR1 is LNHNV and CDR2 YYDKDF (reference sequence). This CDR3 is built from 16 residues.